The present entry profiles one T cell receptor beta chain with its context. The target antigen is unknown. Survey-level resolution applied to immunoSEQ assay v3.0. Sequencing aimed to cover about 40,000-55,000 T-cell genomes per sample. Using immunoSEQ multiplex PCR, the repertoire was profiled, and TCRdb retains in-frame clones only, with some absent. This sample has some 13,000 clones, with around three quarters found just once. The record originates from a study of long-term antiretroviral therapy in people with HIV. Study-wide results and caveats: Pre-ART-expanded clones dominated the repertoire at all time points. HIV repertoires covered narrower CDR3 length ranges than controls did.

Germline CDR1 MGHRA, CDR2 YSYEKL. The CDR3 spans 15 residues. V was pared by 0 bases and J by 0 bases, with 6 bases between. The chain has TRBV4-1 and TRBJ1-5; D unresolved. The TCR comes from a man aged 40-49 years with HIV. The material sequenced was unsorted PBMCs, taken 3.2 years before starting antiretroviral therapy. The CDR3 is CASSQDRNSNQPQHF. DNA for the CDR3: TGCGCCAGCAGCCAAGATCGGAATAGCAATCAGCCCCAGCATTTT.